The 11 T cell receptor beta chains below were found in one sample sequenced in a study of technical replicates of blood from a few donors. The method was immunoSEQ multiplex PCR; TCRdb's version includes in-frame clones alone and lacks a portion of them. The profile shows roughly 87,000 clones, roughly 90% of them singletons. Sequenced sample: T cells isolated from PBMCs. Receptors were obtained from a human donor in good health.

This chain uses TRBV6-6 with TRBJ2-7; TRBD1 agrees at 9 bases. CDR3 length: 15 residues. The V and J ends lost 7 bases and 4 bases, in that order; junction bases with no gene match: 11. In germline, CDR1 is MNHNY, CDR2 SVGAGI (reference sequence). CDR3 sequence (DNA): TGTGCCAGCACCCTAACCGGGACAGGGTTATACGAGCAGTACTTC. It yields the protein CASTLTGTGLYEQYF.

The chain has TRBV11-3 and TRBJ2-3; 8 bases align to TRBD1. Unmatched junction bases numbered 6, after V lost 7 bases and J lost 0 bases. The germline CDR1 and CDR2 sequences are SGHNT and YENEEA. The CDR3 is made up of 15 amino acids. The CDR3: CASTWGQASTDTQYF. CDR3 nucleotides: TGTGCCAGCACCTGGGGACAGGCAAGCACAGATACGCAGTATTTT.

This clone was picked up one time. V and J are TRBV6-6 and TRBJ2-5; 10 bases align to TRBD2. V shed 0 bases, J shed 6 bases, and the junction held 4 bases outside the gene matches. This CDR3 contains 15 residues. Germline assignment: CDR1 MNHNY and CDR2 SVGAGI (reference sequence). CDR3 loop: CASSYSAGGVKTQYF. CDR3 in DNA: TGTGCCAGCAGTTACTCAGCGGGAGGGGTAAAGACCCAGTACTTC.

This clone was seen a single time. The V gene is TRBV6-5, the J gene TRBJ2-6; the match to TRBD2 covers 11 bases. With 4 bases clipped from V and 2 bases from J, the junction kept 1 base outside the gene matches. The germline CDR1 and CDR2 sequences are MNHEY and SVGAGI. This CDR3 comprises 16 residues. The CDR3 reads CASSFSGRAGANVLTF. In DNA form, the CDR3 reads TGTGCCAGCAGTTTTAGCGGGAGGGCTGGGGCCAACGTCCTGACTTTC.

This chain links TRBV5-1 with TRBJ2-7; TRBD2 matches at 10 bases. The CDR3 runs 16 residues. Germline V CDR1 and CDR2: SGHRS, YFSETQ. Unmatched junction bases numbered 12, after V lost 4 bases and J lost 5 bases. CDR3 in amino acids: CASSPILAGASHEQYF. The CDR3 DNA reads as TGCGCCAGCAGCCCAATTCTAGCGGGAGCTTCTCACGAGCAGTACTTC.

This chain uses TRBV2 with TRBJ2-1; D is unclear. This CDR3 region has 12 residues. The V and J ends lost 8 bases and 4 bases respectively, with 9 bases between them. Germline CDR1 and CDR2: SNHLY and FYNNEI. The DNA for the CDR3 is TGTGCCAGCGTAGAACGGTACAATGAGCAGTTCTTC. Translated: CASVERYNEQFF. Together with reference TRBV2 and TRBJ2-1, the CDR3 gives the full variable domain: EPEVTQTPSHQVTQMGQEVILRCVPISNHLYFYWYRQILGQKVEFLVSFYNNEISEKSEIFDDQFSVERPDGSNFTLKIRSTKLEDSAMYFCASVERYNEQFFGPGTRLTVL.

V and J are TRBV7-9 and TRBJ1-5; TRBD1 matches at 11 bases. Per the germline V gene, CDR1 is SEHNR and CDR2 is FQNEAQ (reference sequence). The CDR3 runs 13 residues. Germline trimming cut 3 bases from V and 11 bases from J; bases unmatched to any gene: 3. The CDR3: CASSLDRGLTQHF. The CDR3 DNA reads as TGTGCCAGCAGCTTGGACAGGGGGCTGACCCAGCATTTT.

The chain recombines TRBV28 with TRBJ2-2, with D possibly matching TRBD2 (5 bases). The CDR3 covers 16 residues. Deletions cut 3 bases from V and 1 base from J, with 12 bases between. The germline V gene encodes CDR1 MDHEN and CDR2 SYDVKM. The CDR3 loop reads CASSFWGAGNTGELFF. The DNA for the CDR3 is TGTGCCAGCAGTTTCTGGGGAGCCGGGAACACCGGGGAGCTGTTTTTT.

The chain has TRBV10-3 and TRBJ1-1; 7 nucleotides align to TRBD1. The CDR3 has 13 residues. Trimming took 10 bases from V and 1 from J; bases not matched to a gene: 6. Germline V gene sequence: CDR1 ENHRY, CDR2 SYGVKD. CDR3 coding DNA: TGTGCCACAACAACAGGGGAGAACACTGAAGCTTTCTTT. Amino acid sequence: CATTTGENTEAFF.

The CDR3 bases are TGTGCCAGTAGTATATTATCTGCGTTTGGCTACACCTTC. Its translation: CASSILSAFGYTF. The chain has TRBV19 and TRBJ1-2; D is unresolved. The germline V gene encodes CDR1 LNHDA and CDR2 SQIVND (reference sequence). V lost 2 bases and J 7 bases, leaving 11 bases between the germline ends. The CDR3 is made up of 13 amino acids.

This clone has only one observation. The chain has TRBV19 and TRBJ1-5; D gene unclear. Per the germline V gene, CDR1 is LNHDA and CDR2 is SQIVND (reference sequence). CDR3 size: 14 residues. V lost 6 bases and J lost 6, with 15 bases in between. The CDR3 DNA reads as TGTGCCAGTAGGGGAACCGAGGGAAGTCAGCCCCAGCATTTT. Residues: CASRGTEGSQPQHF.